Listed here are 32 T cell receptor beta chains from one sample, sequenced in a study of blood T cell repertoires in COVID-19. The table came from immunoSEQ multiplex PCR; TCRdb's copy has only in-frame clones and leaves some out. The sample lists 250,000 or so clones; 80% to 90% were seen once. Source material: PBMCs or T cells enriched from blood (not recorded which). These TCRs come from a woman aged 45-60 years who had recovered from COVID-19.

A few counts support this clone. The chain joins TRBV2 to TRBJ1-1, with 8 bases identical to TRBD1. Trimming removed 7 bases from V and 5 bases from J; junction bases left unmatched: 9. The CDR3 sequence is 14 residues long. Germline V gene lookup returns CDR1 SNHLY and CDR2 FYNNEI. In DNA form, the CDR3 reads TGTGCCAGCACTCGACAGGGGAAGGGAACTGAAGCTTTCTTT. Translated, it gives CASTRQGKGTEAFF.

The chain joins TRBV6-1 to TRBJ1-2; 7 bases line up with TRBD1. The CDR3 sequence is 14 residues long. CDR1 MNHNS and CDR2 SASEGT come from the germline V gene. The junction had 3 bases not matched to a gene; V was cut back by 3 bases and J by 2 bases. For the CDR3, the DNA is TGTGCCAGCAGTGAGTGGGACAGCAACTATGGCTACACCTTC. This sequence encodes CASSEWDSNYGYTF.

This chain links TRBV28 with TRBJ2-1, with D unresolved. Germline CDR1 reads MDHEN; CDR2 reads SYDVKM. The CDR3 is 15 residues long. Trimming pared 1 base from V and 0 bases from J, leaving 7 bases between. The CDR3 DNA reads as TGTGCCAGCAGTTTATCACAGCTCTCCTACAATGAGCAGTTCTTC. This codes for CASSLSQLSYNEQFF.

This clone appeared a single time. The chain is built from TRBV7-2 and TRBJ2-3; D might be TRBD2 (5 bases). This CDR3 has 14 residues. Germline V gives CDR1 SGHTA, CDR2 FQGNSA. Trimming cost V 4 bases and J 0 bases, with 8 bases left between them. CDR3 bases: TGTGCCAGCAGCTCGGGGTATAGCACAGATACGCAGTATTTT. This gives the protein CASSSGYSTDTQYF. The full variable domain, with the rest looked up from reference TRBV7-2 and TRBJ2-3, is GAGVSQSPSNKVTEKGKDVELRCDPISGHTALYWYRQSLGQGLEFLIYFQGNSAPDKSGLPSDRFSAERTGGSVSTLTIQRTQQEDSAVYLCASSSGYSTDTQYFGPGTRLTVL.

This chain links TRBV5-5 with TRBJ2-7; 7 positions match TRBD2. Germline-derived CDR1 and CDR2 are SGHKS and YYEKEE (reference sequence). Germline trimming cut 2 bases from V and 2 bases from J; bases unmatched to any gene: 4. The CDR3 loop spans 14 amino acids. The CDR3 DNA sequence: TGTGCCAGCAGCTTAGCGGGGTCCACCTACGAGCAGTACTTC. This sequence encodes CASSLAGSTYEQYF.

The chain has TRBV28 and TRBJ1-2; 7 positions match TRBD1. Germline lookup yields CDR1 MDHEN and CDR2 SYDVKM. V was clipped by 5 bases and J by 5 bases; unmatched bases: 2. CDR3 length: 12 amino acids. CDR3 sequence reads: CASSQGGYGYTF. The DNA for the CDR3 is TGTGCCAGCAGTCAGGGGGGATATGGCTACACCTTC.

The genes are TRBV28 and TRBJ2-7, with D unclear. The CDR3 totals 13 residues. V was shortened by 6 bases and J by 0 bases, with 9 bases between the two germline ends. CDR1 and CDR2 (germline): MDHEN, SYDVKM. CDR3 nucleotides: TGTGCCAGCAGCCAGACTCCCTCCTACGAGCAGTACTTC. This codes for CASSQTPSYEQYF. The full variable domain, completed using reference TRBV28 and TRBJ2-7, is DVKVTQSSRYLVKRTGEKVFLECVQDMDHENMFWYRQDPGLGLRLIYFSYDVKMKEKGDIPEGYSVSREKKERFSLILESASTNQTSMYLCASSQTPSYEQYFGPGTRLTVT.

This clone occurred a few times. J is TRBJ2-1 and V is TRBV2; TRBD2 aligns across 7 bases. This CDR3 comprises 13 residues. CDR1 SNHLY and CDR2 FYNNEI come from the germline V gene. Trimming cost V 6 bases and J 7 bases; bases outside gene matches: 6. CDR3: CASSGLVPNEQFF. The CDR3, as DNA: TGTGCCAGCAGCGGACTAGTTCCGAATGAGCAGTTCTTC.

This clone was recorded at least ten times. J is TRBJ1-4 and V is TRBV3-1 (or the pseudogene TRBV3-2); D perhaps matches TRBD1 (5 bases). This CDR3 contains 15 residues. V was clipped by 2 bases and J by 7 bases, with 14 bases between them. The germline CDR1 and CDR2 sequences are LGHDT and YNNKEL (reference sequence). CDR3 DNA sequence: TGTGCCAGCAGCCAATTAAAGGGGTCGGGTGAAAAACTGTTTTTT. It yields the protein CASSQLKGSGEKLFF.

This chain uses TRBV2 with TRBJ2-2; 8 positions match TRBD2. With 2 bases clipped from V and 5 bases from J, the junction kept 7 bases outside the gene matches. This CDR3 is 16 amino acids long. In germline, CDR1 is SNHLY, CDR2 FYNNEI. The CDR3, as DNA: TGTGCCAGCAGTGAAAGGACTAGCCTAGGAACCGGGGAGCTGTTTTTT. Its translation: CASSERTSLGTGELFF.

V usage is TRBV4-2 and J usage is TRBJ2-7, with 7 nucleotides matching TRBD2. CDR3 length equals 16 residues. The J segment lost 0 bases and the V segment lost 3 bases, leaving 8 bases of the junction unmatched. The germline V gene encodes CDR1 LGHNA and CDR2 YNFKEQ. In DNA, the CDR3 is TGTGCCAGCAGCCACCCTGGGGGGGAGAGCTCCTACGAGCAGTACTTC. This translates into CASSHPGGESSYEQYF.

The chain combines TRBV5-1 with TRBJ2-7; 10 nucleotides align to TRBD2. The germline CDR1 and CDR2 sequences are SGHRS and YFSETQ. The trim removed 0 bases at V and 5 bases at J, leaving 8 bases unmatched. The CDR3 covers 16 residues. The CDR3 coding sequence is TGCGCCAGCAGCTTGGCCAGGTCTAGCGGGAGAGACGAGCAGTACTTC. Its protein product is CASSLARSSGRDEQYF. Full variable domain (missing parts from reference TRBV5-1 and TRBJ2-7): KAGVTQTPRYLIKTRGQQVTLSCSPISGHRSVSWYQQTPGQGLQFLFEYFSETQRNKGNFPGRFSGRQFSNSRSEMNVSTLELGDSALYLCASSLARSSGRDEQYFGPGTRLTVT.

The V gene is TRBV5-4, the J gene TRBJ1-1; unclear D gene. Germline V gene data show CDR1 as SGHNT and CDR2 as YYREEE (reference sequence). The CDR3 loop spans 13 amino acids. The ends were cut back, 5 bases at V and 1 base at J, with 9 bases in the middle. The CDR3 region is CASSSSENTEAFF. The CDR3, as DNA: TGTGCCAGCAGTTCCAGTGAGAACACTGAAGCTTTCTTT.

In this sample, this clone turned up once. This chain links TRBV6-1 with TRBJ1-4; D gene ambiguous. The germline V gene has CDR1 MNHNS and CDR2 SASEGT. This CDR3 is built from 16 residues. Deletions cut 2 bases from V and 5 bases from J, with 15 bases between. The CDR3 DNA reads TGTGCCAGCAGTGAACTTCCCGGCAGGCTGAATGAAAAACTGTTTTTT. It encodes CASSELPGRLNEKLFF.

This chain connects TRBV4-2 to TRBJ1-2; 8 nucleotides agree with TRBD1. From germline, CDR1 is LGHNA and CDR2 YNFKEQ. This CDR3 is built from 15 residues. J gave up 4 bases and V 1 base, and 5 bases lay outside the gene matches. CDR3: CASSQGDRTLYGYTF. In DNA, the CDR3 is TGTGCCAGCAGCCAAGGGGACAGGACACTCTATGGCTACACCTTC.

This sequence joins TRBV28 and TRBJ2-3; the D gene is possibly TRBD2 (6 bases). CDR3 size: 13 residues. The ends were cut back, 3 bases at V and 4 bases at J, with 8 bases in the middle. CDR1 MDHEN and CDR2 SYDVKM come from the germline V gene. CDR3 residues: CASSLEGSDTQYF. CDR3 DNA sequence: TGTGCCAGCAGTTTGGAGGGATCAGATACGCAGTATTTT.

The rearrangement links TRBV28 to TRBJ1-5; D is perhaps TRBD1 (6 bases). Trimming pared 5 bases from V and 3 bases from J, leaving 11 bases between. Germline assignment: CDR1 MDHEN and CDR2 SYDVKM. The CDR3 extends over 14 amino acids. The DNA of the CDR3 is TGTGCCAGCAGTCCCGGACAGCTCAATCAGCCCCAGCATTTT. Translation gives CASSPGQLNQPQHF.

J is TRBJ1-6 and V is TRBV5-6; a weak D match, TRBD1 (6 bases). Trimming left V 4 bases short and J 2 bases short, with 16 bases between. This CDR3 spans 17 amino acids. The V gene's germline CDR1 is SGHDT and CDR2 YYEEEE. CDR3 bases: TGTGCCAGCAGCCTCCCGCGGGGGGGCCCCTATAATTCACCCCTCCACTTT. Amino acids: CASSLPRGGPYNSPLHF.

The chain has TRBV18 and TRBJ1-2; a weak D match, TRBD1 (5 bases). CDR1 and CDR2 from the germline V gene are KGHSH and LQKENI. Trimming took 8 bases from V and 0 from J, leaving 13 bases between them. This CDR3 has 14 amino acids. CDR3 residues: CASATGGANYGYTF. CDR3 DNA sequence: TGTGCCAGCGCAACCGGGGGAGCTAACTATGGCTACACCTTC.

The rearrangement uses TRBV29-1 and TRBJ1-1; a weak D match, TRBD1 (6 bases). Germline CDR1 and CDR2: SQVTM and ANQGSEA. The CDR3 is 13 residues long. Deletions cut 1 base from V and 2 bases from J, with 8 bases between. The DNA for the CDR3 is TGCAGCGTTGAAGGGGGGCTAAACACTGAAGCTTTCTTT. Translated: CSVEGGLNTEAFF.

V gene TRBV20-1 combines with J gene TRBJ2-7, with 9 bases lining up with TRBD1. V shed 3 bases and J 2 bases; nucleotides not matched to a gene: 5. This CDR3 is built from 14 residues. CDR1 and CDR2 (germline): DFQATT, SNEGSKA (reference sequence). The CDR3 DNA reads TGCAGTGCTAGTACCGGGACAGGGACCTACGAGCAGTACTTC. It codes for CSASTGTGTYEQYF.

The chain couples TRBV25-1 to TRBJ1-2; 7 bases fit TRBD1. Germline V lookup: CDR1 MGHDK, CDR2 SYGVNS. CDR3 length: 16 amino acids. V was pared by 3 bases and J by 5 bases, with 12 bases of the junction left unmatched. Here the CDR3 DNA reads TGTGCCAGCAGTGACCCGGGCAGGGGGTCAGGGTATGGCTACACCTTC. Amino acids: CASSDPGRGSGYGYTF.

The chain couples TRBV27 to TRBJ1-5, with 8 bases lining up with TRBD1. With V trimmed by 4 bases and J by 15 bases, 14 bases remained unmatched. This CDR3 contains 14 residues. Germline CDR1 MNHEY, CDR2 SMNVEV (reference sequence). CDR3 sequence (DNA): TGTGCCAGCAGTTGGAACAACAGGGGGACGTTTGTGCATTTT. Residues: CASSWNNRGTFVHF.

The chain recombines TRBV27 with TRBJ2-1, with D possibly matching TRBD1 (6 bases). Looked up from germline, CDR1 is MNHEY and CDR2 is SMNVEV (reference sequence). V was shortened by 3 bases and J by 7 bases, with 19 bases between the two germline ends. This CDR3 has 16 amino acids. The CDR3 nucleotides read TGTGCCAGCAGTTTTATGGGGGCAGGGGAAGGGAATGAGCAGTTCTTC. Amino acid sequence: CASSFMGAGEGNEQFF.

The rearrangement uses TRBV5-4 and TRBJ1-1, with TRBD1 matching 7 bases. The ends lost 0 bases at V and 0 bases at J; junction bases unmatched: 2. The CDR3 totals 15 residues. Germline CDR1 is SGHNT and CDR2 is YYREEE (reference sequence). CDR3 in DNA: TGTGCCAGCAGCTTGGACAGGGGAATGAACACTGAAGCTTTCTTT. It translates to CASSLDRGMNTEAFF.

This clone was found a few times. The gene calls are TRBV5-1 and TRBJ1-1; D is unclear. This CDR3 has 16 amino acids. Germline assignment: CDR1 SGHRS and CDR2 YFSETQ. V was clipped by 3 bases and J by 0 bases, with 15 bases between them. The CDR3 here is CASSSGNSLMNTEAFF. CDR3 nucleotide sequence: TGCGCCAGCAGCTCGGGGAATAGCCTAATGAACACTGAAGCTTTCTTT.

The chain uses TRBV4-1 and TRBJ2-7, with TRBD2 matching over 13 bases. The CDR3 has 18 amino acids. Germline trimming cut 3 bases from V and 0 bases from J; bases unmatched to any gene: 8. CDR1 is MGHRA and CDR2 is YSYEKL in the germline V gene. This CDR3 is CASSQETSGRTSSYEQYF. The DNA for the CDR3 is TGCGCCAGCAGCCAGGAGACTAGCGGGAGGACCAGCTCCTACGAGCAGTACTTC.

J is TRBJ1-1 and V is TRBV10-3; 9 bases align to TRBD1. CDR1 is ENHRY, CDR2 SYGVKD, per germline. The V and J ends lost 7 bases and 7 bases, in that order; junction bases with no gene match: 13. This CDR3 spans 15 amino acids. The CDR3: CAITRDRDGKIEAFF. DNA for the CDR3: TGTGCCATCACCCGGGACAGGGACGGGAAGATTGAAGCTTTCTTT.

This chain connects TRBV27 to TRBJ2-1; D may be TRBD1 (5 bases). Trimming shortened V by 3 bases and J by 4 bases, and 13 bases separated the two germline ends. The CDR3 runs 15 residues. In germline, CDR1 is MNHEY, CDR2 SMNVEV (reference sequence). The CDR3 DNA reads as TGTGCCAGCAGTTTGGGGCAATCCCCGTACAATGAGCAGTTCTTC. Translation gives CASSLGQSPYNEQFF.

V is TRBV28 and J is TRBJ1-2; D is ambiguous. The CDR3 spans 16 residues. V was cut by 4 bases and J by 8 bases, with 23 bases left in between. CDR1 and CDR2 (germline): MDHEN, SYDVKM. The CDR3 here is CASSSTGGREGRGYTF. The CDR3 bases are TGTGCCAGCAGTTCAACTGGAGGACGGGAAGGGCGAGGCTACACCTTC.

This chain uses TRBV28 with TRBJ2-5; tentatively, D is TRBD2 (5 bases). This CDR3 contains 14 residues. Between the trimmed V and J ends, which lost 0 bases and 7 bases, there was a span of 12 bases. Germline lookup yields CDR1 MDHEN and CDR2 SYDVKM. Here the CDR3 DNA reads TGTGCCAGCAGTTTATGGGGTTTTGGAGGGACCCAGTACTTC. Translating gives CASSLWGFGGTQYF. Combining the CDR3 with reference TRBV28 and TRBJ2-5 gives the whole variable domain DVKVTQSSRYLVKRTGEKVFLECVQDMDHENMFWYRQDPGLGLRLIYFSYDVKMKEKGDIPEGYSVSREKKERFSLILESASTNQTSMYLCASSLWGFGGTQYFGPGTRLLVL.

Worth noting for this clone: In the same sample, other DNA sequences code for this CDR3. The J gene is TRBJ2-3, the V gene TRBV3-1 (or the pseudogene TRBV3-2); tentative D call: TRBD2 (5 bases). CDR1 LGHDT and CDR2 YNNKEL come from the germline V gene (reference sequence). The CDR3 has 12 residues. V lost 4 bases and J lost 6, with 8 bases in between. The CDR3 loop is CASSPTGDTQYF. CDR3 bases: TGTGCCAGCAGCCCTACGGGGGATACGCAGTATTTT.